This T cell receptor beta chain was observed in a study of human T cells and chemical hapten exposure. Study-wide background: A roughly 2 cm by roughly 2 cm inner upper arm patch received 2% DPC for sensitization.

Using its own MiXCR run on the RACE reads, TCRdb lists one record per CDR3 protein. The data contain 180,000 or so distinct CDR3 sequences, approximately 29% of them singletons. Time point meaning: pre-sensitization, week 0. Treatment reported: therapeutic diphenylcyclopropenone sensitization with weekly scalp DPC. Blood draws came before every patch-test application. Trimming shortened V by 10 bases and J by 0 bases, and 17 bases separated the two germline ends. Germline loops: CDR1 SGHTA, CDR2 FQGNSA. The CDR3 has 15 amino acids. The TCR comes from a woman aged 25 to 39 with alopecia areata. Some clones in this sample may be carry-over from other donors' samples. V gene TRBV7-2 combines with J gene TRBJ2-3; D possibly corresponds to TRBD1 (6 bases). The sample was whole blood, taken in connection with sensitization to the hapten diphenylcyclopropenone (DPC). This CDR3 is CATINRASSTDTQYF. The CDR3 DNA reads TGTGCCACCATCAACAGGGCATCGAGCACAGATACGCAGTATTTT.